The entry that follows covers one TCR beta chain sequence. Its specificity is not known. One junction end disagrees with the germline gene, perhaps due to a read error. Other DNA sequences within the sample encode an identical CDR3. Primers: 60 Vbeta forward and 13 Jbeta reverse. Libraries were prepared by immunoSEQ multiplex PCR; TCRdb keeps only in-frame clonotypes and omits some of them. The sample consists of roughly 96,000 clones, under 85% of them appearing once. This specimen comes from a study of cytomegalovirus exposure and HLA in healthy donors. Overall study findings and caveats: In vitro checks showed that three CMV-associated chains really do target CMV antigens. It was assumed in the presence/absence analyses that sequencing depth was roughly uniform across donors.

Looked up from germline, CDR1 is MGHRA and CDR2 is YSYEKL. CDR3 length: 15 residues. V usage is TRBV4-1 and J usage is TRBJ2-7; 10 bases are a match to TRBD1. This clonotype originated in a female donor in good health and CMV-seropositive. Sequenced: PBMCs. CDR3 sequence: CASSRPGQGLYEQYF. In DNA form, the CDR3 reads TGTGCCAGCAGCCGTCCGGGACAGGGGCTCTACGAGCAGTACTTC.